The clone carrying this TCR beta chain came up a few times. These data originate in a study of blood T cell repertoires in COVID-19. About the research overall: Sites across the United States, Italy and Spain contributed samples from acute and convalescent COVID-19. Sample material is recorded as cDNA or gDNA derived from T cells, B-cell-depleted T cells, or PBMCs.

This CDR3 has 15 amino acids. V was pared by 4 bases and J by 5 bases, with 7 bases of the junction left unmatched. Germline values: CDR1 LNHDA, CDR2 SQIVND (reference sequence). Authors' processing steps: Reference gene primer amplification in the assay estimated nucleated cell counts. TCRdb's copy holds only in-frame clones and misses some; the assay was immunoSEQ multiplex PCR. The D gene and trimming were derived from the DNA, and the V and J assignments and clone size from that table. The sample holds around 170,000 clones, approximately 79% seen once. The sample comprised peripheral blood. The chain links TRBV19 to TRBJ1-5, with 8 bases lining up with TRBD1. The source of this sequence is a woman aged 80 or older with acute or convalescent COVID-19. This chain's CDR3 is CASSSGQGGYQPQHF. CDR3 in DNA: TGTGCCAGTAGTAGCGGACAGGGAGGGTATCAGCCCCAGCATTTT.